This TCR beta chain was obtained from a study of blood T cell repertoires in COVID-19. Study background: The cDNA or gDNA used as material had been derived from T cells, B-cell-depleted T cells, or PBMCs.

The trim removed 7 bases at V and 2 bases at J, leaving 8 bases unmatched. The CDR3 consists of 15 residues. The germline CDR1 and CDR2 sequences are LNHDA and SQIVND (reference sequence). Clones were sequenced by immunoSEQ multiplex PCR, and TCRdb holds only the in-frame ones, with some missing. The sample has around 100,000 clones; around 82% are singletons. The V call is TRBV19, the J call TRBJ1-5; 7 bases are shared with TRBD1. This receptor was identified in a man between 60 and 70 years old with acute or convalescent COVID-19. The sequenced material came from peripheral blood. The chain's CDR3 is CASTSTGNGNQPQHF. DNA of the CDR3: TGTGCCAGTACCTCGACAGGGAACGGCAATCAGCCCCAGCATTTT.